The entry below gives a single T cell receptor (beta chain) sequence along with its context. Looked up from germline, CDR1 is MNHNS and CDR2 is SASEGT. The CDR3 totals 14 residues. V was cut by 2 bases and J by 4 bases, with 11 bases left in between. Blocking oligonucleotides added to a second nested PCR suppressed unpaired genes. TCRdb redid the calling of the emulsion pairing reads with MiXCR, one entry per CDR3 protein. The sample carries roughly 40,000 distinct CDR3 sequences, less than 55% recorded once. An expanded emulsion RT-PCR with primers for all TCR V genes paired CD8+ T cell chains. These data belong to a study of T cell repertoires in breast cancer. Study context: Healthy controls: nine donors. Average yield: approximately 500,000 sequences per sample and 9.5 to 10 reads per input cell.

The chain recombines TRBV6-1 with TRBJ1-2, with D unclear. The receptor's source is a pool of human donors with breast cancer or a healthy control (not recorded which). Sample: CD8+ T cells. The CDR3 is CASSEKEGAYGYTF. The CDR3 DNA sequence: TGTGCCAGCAGTGAAAAGGAGGGAGCCTATGGCTACACCTTC.